A selection of T cell receptor beta chains follows, all from one sample in a study of cytomegalovirus exposure and HLA in healthy donors. TCRdb's table, derived via immunoSEQ multiplex PCR, lists solely in-frame clones and lacks some. Of hundreds of thousands of clones listed, around 87% are singletons. Material: PBMCs. The receptors come from a woman in her thirties in good health and CMV-seropositive. Each CDR3 is given with its conserved first and last residue. A D gene is named only where the DNA matches it firmly. Clone size is shown for a subset of rows, as once, few, many or a class of expanded clone.

length: 14; D: TRBD2; size: .; V: TRBV9; J: TRBJ2-1; DNA: TGTGCCAGCAGCGCGCGGGAGTTCAACAATGAGCAGTTCTTC; CDR3: CASSAREFNNEQFF
length: 16; D: TRBD2; size: .; V: TRBV4-1; J: TRBJ2-3; DNA: TGCGCCAGCAACAGACTAGCGGGAGATAGAACAGATACGCAGTATTTT; CDR3: CASNRLAGDRTDTQYF
length: 13; D: .; size: .; V: TRBV5-4; J: TRBJ2-7; DNA: TGTGCCAGCAGCTTGGGGCAGTCCTACGAGCAGTACTTC; CDR3: CASSLGQSYEQYF
length: 12; D: .; size: .; V: TRBV19; J: TRBJ1-2; DNA: TGTGCCACCCGGGACAACCCCTATGGCTACACCTTC; CDR3: CATRDNPYGYTF
length: 15; D: TRBD2; size: .; V: TRBV5-6; J: TRBJ2-3; DNA: TGTGCCAGCAGCACCCCGGGACTAACCACAGATACGCAGTATTTT; CDR3: CASSTPGLTTDTQYF
length: 14; D: TRBD1; size: .; V: TRBV5-1; J: TRBJ2-5; DNA: TGCGCCAGCAGCAAGCCGGGACAGGGGGAGACCCAGTACTTC; CDR3: CASSKPGQGETQYF
length: 15; D: .; size: .; V: TRBV11-2; J: TRBJ2-7; DNA: TGTGCCAGCAGCTTAGCTACTGGCGGTTCCTACGAGCAGTACTTC; CDR3: CASSLATGGSYEQYF
length: 15; D: .; size: .; V: TRBV2; J: TRBJ2-1; DNA: TGTGCCAGCAGTGAAGGGGGGGGCCTTTTCAATGAGCAGTTCTTC; CDR3: CASSEGGGLFNEQFF
length: 17; D: TRBD1; size: .; V: TRBV7-9; J: TRBJ2-6; DNA: TGTGCCAGCAGCCCCTGGACAGGGGGCTCGGGGGCCAACGTCCTGACTTTC; CDR3: CASSPWTGGSGANVLTF
length: 16; D: .; size: .; V: TRBV1; J: TRBJ2-1; DNA: TGCACCAGCAGCCAAGATCCGACTAGCGGCCCTTTTGGATTGTTCTTC; CDR3: CTSSQDPTSGPFGLFF
length: 11; D: .; size: .; V: TRBV6-1; J: TRBJ1-5; DNA: TGTGCCAGCAGTTTCGGACAGTTCCAGCATTTT; CDR3: CASSFGQFQHF
length: 15; D: TRBD2; size: .; V: TRBV27; J: TRBJ2-7; DNA: TGTGCCAGCAGTAAATCGACTAGCGGGCGAGGGGAGCAGTACTTC; CDR3: CASSKSTSGRGEQYF
length: 11; D: .; size: once; V: TRBV5-4; J: TRBJ1-1; DNA: TGTGCCAGCAGCGGGGCGAATGAAGCTTTCTTT; CDR3: CASSGANEAFF
length: 12; D: TRBD1; size: .; V: TRBV27; J: TRBJ2-7; DNA: TGTGCCAGCACCGGACAGGGCTACGAGCAGTACTTC; CDR3: CASTGQGYEQYF
length: 13; D: .; size: .; V: TRBV7-7; J: TRBJ2-5; DNA: TGTGCCAGCAGCTTAGACTTCCAAGAGACCCAGTACTTC; CDR3: CASSLDFQETQYF
length: 14; D: TRBD2; size: .; V: TRBV10-3; J: TRBJ2-3; DNA: TGTGCCATCAATCTAGCGGGAGGCGCAGATACGCAGTATTTT; CDR3: CAINLAGGADTQYF